The 29 T cell receptor beta chains below come from one sample, sequenced in a study of T cells in Graves' hyperthyroidism and ophthalmopathy. The TCR beta CDR3 regions underwent amplification using RNA transcripts as the source. HTBI primers were employed in a first-round RT-PCR of the TCR CDR3. One entry per CDR3 protein, called by TCRdb with MiXCR from the multiplex PCR reads. The repertoire holds 280,000 or so distinct CDR3 sequences, about 25% seen once, with 25% to 30% in the top ten. Source material: blood. Source of these receptors: a middle-aged man with Graves' hyperthyroidism that later progressed to Graves' ophthalmopathy.

The CDR3 sequence is CASSGDGTQPQHF. The CDR3 DNA is TGTGCCAGCAGTGGGGACGGAACTCAGCCCCAGCATTTT. This chain links TRBV28 with TRBJ1-5; D possibly corresponds to TRBD1 (5 bases). Germline V lookup: CDR1 MDHEN, CDR2 SYDVKM. The V end was cut by 5 bases, the J end by 6 bases, with 11 bases between. This CDR3 is built from 13 residues.

This clonotype was recorded at least ten times. The chain combines TRBV5-1 with TRBJ2-7, with 7 bases identical to TRBD2. Germline loops: CDR1 SGHRS, CDR2 YFSETQ. The CDR3 has 13 amino acids. Trimming removed 5 bases from V and 6 bases from J; junction bases left unmatched: 8. Here the CDR3 DNA reads TGCGCCAGCAGTCCGCTAGCGGAGGGCGAGCAGTACTTC. Translation: CASSPLAEGEQYF.

This chain links TRBV12-5 with TRBJ2-2, with TRBD1 matching over 8 bases. The CDR3 is 15 residues long. The V gene's germline CDR1 is LGHNT and CDR2 FRNRAP. V dropped 5 bases and J dropped 5; count of bases not matched to a gene: 7. CDR3 sequence: CASGNRNRGTGELFF. The CDR3 coding sequence is TGTGCTAGTGGTAATAGAAACAGGGGGACCGGGGAGCTGTTTTTT.

This clonotype was detected many times. A read error may account for a junction end that differs from germline. V usage is TRBV12-3 or TRBV12-4 and J usage is TRBJ2-5; perhaps TRBD2 as D (6 bases). The CDR3 spans 13 residues. In DNA form, the CDR3 reads TGTGCCGGCAGTTTGTGGGGGGAAGAGACCCAGTACTTC. Amino acid sequence: CAGSLWGEETQYF.

This clonotype was observed many times. The chain recombines TRBV7-3 with TRBJ2-1; D possibly matches TRBD1 or TRBD2 (5 bases each). The germline CDR1 and CDR2 sequences are SGHTA and FQGTGA. This CDR3 has 13 residues. V gave up 2 bases and J gave up 6 bases, with 8 bases separating them. The CDR3 reads CASSLEGLNEQFF. CDR3 coding DNA: TGTGCCAGCAGCTTAGAGGGGCTCAATGAGCAGTTCTTC. Supplemented by reference TRBV7-3 and TRBJ2-1, the full variable domain reads GAGVSQTPSNKVTEKGKYVELRCDPISGHTALYWYRQSLGQGPEFLIYFQGTGAADDSGLPNDRFFAVRPEGSVSTLKIQRTERGDSAVYLCASSLEGLNEQFFGPGTRLTVL.

Ten or more counts support this clonotype. The chain recombines TRBV28 with TRBJ2-7, with a possible D match to TRBD1 (6 bases). The germline CDR1 and CDR2 sequences are MDHEN and SYDVKM. V was clipped by 2 bases and J by 2 bases, with 10 bases between them. CDR3 length: 14 amino acids. The CDR3 region has the DNA TGTGCCAGCAGTTTAATAGACAGGACCTACGAGCAGTACTTC. Protein sequence: CASSLIDRTYEQYF.

The V and J genes are TRBV18 and TRBJ1-5; 9 positions agree with TRBD1. After removal of 3 bases from V and 0 bases from J, the junction contained 9 bases not matched to a gene. Germline V gene lookup returns CDR1 KGHSH and CDR2 LQKENI. The CDR3 is 18 amino acids. The DNA of the CDR3 is TGTGCCAGCTCACCGCTGGACAGGGGAGGGTATAGCAATCAGCCCCAGCATTTT. It codes for CASSPLDRGGYSNQPQHF.

This clonotype was counted a few times. This chain connects TRBV20-1 to TRBJ1-5; D is undetermined. This CDR3 has 15 amino acids. V dropped 5 bases and J dropped 2 bases, with 16 bases sitting between them. Germline lookup yields CDR1 DFQATT and CDR2 SNEGSKA (reference sequence). In DNA, the CDR3 is TGCAGTGCTTTGGACCGCCTGGGAGGCAATCAGCCCCAGCATTTT. Translating it yields CSALDRLGGNQPQHF.

This clonotype was seen repeatedly, ten times or more. The J gene is TRBJ1-2, the V gene TRBV12-5; TRBD1 is a possible D gene (5 bases). Germline V gene data show CDR1 as LGHNT and CDR2 as FRNRAP. This CDR3 region has 12 residues. The CDR3: CALHAMGGGYTF. The CDR3 region has the DNA TGTGCCCTGCACGCCATGGGGGGAGGCTACACCTTC.

This chain joins TRBV28 and TRBJ2-7; 9 bases are shared with TRBD1. V trimming: 4 bases; J trimming: 4 bases; junction bases outside the gene matches: 8. The CDR3 length is 15 residues. CDR1 MDHEN and CDR2 SYDVKM come from the germline V gene. The chain's CDR3 is CASSSPTGGEYEQYF. Here the CDR3 DNA reads TGTGCCAGCAGTTCGCCGACAGGGGGGGAGTACGAGCAGTACTTC.

This clonotype was counted at least ten times. This may arise from a read error, as a much more abundant clone is one base away. This chain uses TRBV12-3 or TRBV12-4 with TRBJ2-2; D call uncertain. The CDR3 has 14 amino acids. CDR3 DNA: TGTGCCGGCAGTTTGCTCGCGAACACCGGGGAGCTGTTTTTT. Encoded protein: CAGSLLANTGELFF.

The rearrangement links TRBV10-3 to TRBJ2-7, with unresolved D. The germline gives CDR1 ENHRY, CDR2 SYGVKD. The CDR3 has 13 amino acids. Trimming cost V 3 bases and J 7 bases, with 13 bases left between them. The DNA for the CDR3 is TGTGCCATCAGTGATGGGCAGCGATTTGAGCAGTACTTC. Its protein product is CAISDGQRFEQYF.

This clonotype showed up many times. This chain connects TRBV27 to TRBJ2-7, with 8 nucleotides matching TRBD1. The CDR3 extends over 15 amino acids. CDR1 and CDR2 (germline): MNHEY, SMNVEV (reference sequence). V shed 5 bases and J 3 bases; nucleotides not matched to a gene: 9. Here the CDR3 DNA reads TGTGCCAGCAGTCTCCGGACAGGGATGGGCTACGAGCAGTACTTC. This translates into CASSLRTGMGYEQYF.

This clonotype was counted a few times. J is TRBJ2-7 and V is TRBV6-1, with TRBD1 matching 7 bases. Germline V gives CDR1 MNHNS, CDR2 SASEGT. V shed 8 bases and J 2 bases; nucleotides not matched to a gene: 12. CDR3 size: 15 residues. The CDR3 region has the DNA TGTGCCAGCCCCCGAACAGGGGTCGGTCCCTACGAGCAGTACTTC. This translates into CASPRTGVGPYEQYF.

This clonotype has at least ten counts. V is TRBV12-3 or TRBV12-4 and J is TRBJ2-5; the D gene is possibly TRBD2 (6 bases). V lost 3 bases, J lost 5 bases, and 10 bases lay in between. The CDR3 is 13 amino acids. This chain's CDR3 is CASSFSGRETQYF. The CDR3 coding sequence is TGTGCCAGCAGTTTCTCGGGGAGGGAGACCCAGTACTTC.

This clonotype has at least ten counts. A much larger clone differs from this one at a single base, so this may be a read error. The chain links TRBV28 to TRBJ1-1, with 8 bases lining up with TRBD1. The CDR3 is made up of 15 amino acids. CDR1 and CDR2 from the germline V gene are MDHEN and SYDVKM. CDR3 region: CASRPTGEVITETFF. CDR3 DNA sequence: TGTGCCAGCAGACCGACAGGGGAGGTGATCACTGAAACTTTCTTT. Drawing the rest from reference TRBV28 and TRBJ1-1, the complete variable domain is DVKVTQSSRYLVKRTGEKVFLECVQDMDHENMFWYRQDPGLGLRLIYFSYDVKMKEKGDIPEGYSVSREKKERFSLILESASTNQTSMYLCASRPTGEVITETFFGQGTRLTVV.

V is TRBV28 and J is TRBJ2-7, with 8 nucleotides matching TRBD2. The germline V gene has CDR1 MDHEN and CDR2 SYDVKM. J lost 6 bases, V lost 7 bases, and 14 bases had no gene match. The CDR3 length is 15 residues. The CDR3 bases are TGTGCCAGCACCGTTTCCAGCGGGAGTTATGGCGAGCAGTACTTC. As protein: CASTVSSGSYGEQYF.

This clonotype was counted many times. This chain uses TRBV9 with TRBJ2-7; D remains unclear. The V end was cut by 0 bases, the J end by 4 bases, with 11 bases between. The CDR3 sequence is 14 residues long. The germline CDR1 and CDR2 sequences are SGDLS and YYNGEE. The CDR3 coding sequence is TGTGCCAGCAGCGTAGAAGGTAGTTCGTACGAGCAGTACTTC. It encodes CASSVEGSSYEQYF.

The V gene is TRBV12-3 or TRBV12-4, the J gene TRBJ1-1; 9 bases agree with TRBD1. This CDR3 region has 15 residues. V was clipped by 6 bases and J by 1 base; unmatched bases: 6. CDR3 protein: CASSRRTGENTEAFF. DNA for the CDR3: TGTGCCAGCAGCCGCCGGACAGGGGAGAACACTGAAGCTTTCTTT.

This clonotype was observed at least ten times. The chain is built from TRBV18 and TRBJ2-5; D uncertain. Germline CDR1 KGHSH, CDR2 LQKENI. The ends were cut back, 5 bases at V and 3 bases at J, with 7 bases in the middle. This CDR3 has 12 residues. CDR3 sequence (DNA): TGTGCCAGCTCAAAACTCAAAGAGACCCAGTACTTC. It codes for CASSKLKETQYF.

V is TRBV6-5 and J is TRBJ2-5; D tentatively reads TRBD1 or TRBD2 (5 bases each). The germline V gene has CDR1 MNHEY and CDR2 SVGAGI. V lost 0 bases and J lost 5, with 19 bases in between. There are 17 residues in the CDR3. The CDR3 sequence is CASSYSIVAGARETQYF. CDR3 bases: TGTGCCAGCAGTTACTCGATAGTAGCCGGGGCGCGGGAGACCCAGTACTTC.

CDR3 in DNA: TGTGCCTGGAGTGGGGCGGCTTACTACGAGCAGTACTTC. It yields the protein CAWSGAAYYEQYF. The chain couples TRBV30 to TRBJ2-7; D unresolved. CDR1 GTSNPN and CDR2 SVGIG come from the germline V gene (reference sequence). The germline V and J ends were trimmed by 1 base and 3 bases, with 10 bases remaining between them. The length of the CDR3 is 13 residues.

This clonotype has at least ten counts. The J gene is TRBJ1-1, the V gene TRBV12-3 or TRBV12-4; unclear D gene. V lost 2 bases and J lost 1, with 5 bases in between. The CDR3 runs to 13 residues. This chain's CDR3 is CASSLRQNTEAFF. The CDR3, as DNA: TGTGCCAGCAGTTTAAGACAGAACACTGAAGCTTTCTTT.

This clonotype was recorded at least ten times. The genes are TRBV6-1 and TRBJ1-2; perhaps TRBD1 as D (6 bases). With 7 bases removed from V and 8 bases from J, the gap between germline ends came to 17 bases. The CDR3 covers 13 residues. The germline gives CDR1 MNHNS, CDR2 SASEGT. The CDR3, as DNA: TGTGCCAGCACTACCAACCACAGGGAAGGCTACACCTTC. Residues: CASTTNHREGYTF.

Many counts were recorded for this clonotype. The CDR3 spells CASSTGSGETQYF. As DNA, the CDR3 is TGCGCCAGCAGTACAGGGTCTGGGGAGACCCAGTACTTC. The chain recombines TRBV5-1 with TRBJ2-5; possibly TRBD1 for D (6 bases). The CDR3 loop spans 13 amino acids. Germline V lookup: CDR1 SGHRS, CDR2 YFSETQ. Trimming shortened V by 5 bases and J by 5 bases, and 13 bases separated the two germline ends. The full variable domain, its missing parts supplied by reference TRBV5-1 and TRBJ2-5, is KAGVTQTPRYLIKTRGQQVTLSCSPISGHRSVSWYQQTPGQGLQFLFEYFSETQRNKGNFPGRFSGRQFSNSRSEMNVSTLELGDSALYLCASSTGSGETQYFGPGTRLLVL.

This clonotype was found many times. The chain combines TRBV7-9 with TRBJ1-2, with D tentatively TRBD1 (5 bases). Germline loops: CDR1 SEHNR, CDR2 FQNEAQ (reference sequence). The CDR3 is 13 amino acids. Trimming took off 5 bases at V and 5 bases at J, with 12 bases between the two ends. This CDR3 reads CASSPPTEYGYTF. The CDR3 DNA follows: TGTGCCAGCAGCCCGCCGACAGAGTATGGCTACACCTTC.

The chain couples TRBV28 to TRBJ2-5; unclear D gene. The germline gives CDR1 MDHEN, CDR2 SYDVKM. There are 16 residues in the CDR3. Trimming removed 10 bases from V and 3 bases from J, with 24 bases in between. The DNA of the CDR3 is TGTGCCACCTCCTTACCGGCAGGTCCGGCGGAAGAGACCCAGTACTTC. Translating it yields CATSLPAGPAEETQYF.

This clonotype occurred many times. The rearrangement links TRBV7-8 to TRBJ2-7; D is unclear. The CDR3 runs to 15 residues. Germline CDR1 is SGHVS and CDR2 is FQNEAQ. The ends were cut back, 5 bases at V and 4 bases at J, with 18 bases in the middle. The CDR3: CASSRVPGGDYEQYF. As DNA, the CDR3 is TGTGCCAGCAGCCGCGTCCCAGGTGGGGATTACGAGCAGTACTTC.

The V gene is TRBV20-1, the J gene TRBJ2-7, with D possibly matching TRBD2 (6 bases). V was shortened by 6 bases and J by 7 bases, with 16 bases between the two germline ends. Germline lookup yields CDR1 DFQATT and CDR2 SNEGSKA (reference sequence). The CDR3 is made up of 12 amino acids. CDR3 amino acids: CSAPGRFGEQYF. The CDR3 bases are TGCAGTGCCCCGGGGAGGTTTGGAGAGCAGTACTTC.